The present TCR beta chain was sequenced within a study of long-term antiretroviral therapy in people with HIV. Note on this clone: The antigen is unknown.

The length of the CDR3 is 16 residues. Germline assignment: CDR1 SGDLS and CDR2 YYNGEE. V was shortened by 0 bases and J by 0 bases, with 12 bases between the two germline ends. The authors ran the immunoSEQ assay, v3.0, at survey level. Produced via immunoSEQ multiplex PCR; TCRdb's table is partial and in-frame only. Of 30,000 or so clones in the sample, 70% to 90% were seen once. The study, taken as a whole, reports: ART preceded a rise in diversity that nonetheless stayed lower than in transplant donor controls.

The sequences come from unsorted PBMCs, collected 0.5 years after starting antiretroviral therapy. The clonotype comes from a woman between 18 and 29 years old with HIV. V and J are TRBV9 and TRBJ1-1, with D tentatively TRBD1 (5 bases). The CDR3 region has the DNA TGTGCCAGCAGCGTAGCTTCTCAGGGTCTGAACACTGAAGCTTTCTTT. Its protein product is CASSVASQGLNTEAFF.